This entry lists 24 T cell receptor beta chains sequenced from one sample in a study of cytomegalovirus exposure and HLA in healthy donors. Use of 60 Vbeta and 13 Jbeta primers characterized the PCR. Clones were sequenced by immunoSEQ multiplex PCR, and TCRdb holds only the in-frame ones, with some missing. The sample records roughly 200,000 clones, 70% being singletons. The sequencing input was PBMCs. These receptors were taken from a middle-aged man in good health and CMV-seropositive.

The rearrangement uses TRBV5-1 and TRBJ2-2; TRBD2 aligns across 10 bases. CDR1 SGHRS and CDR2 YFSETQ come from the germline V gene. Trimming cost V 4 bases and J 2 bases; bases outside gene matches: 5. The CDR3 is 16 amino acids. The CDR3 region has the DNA TGCGCCAGCAGCGCCGGACTAGCGGCTAACACCGGGGAGCTGTTTTTT. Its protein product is CASSAGLAANTGELFF.

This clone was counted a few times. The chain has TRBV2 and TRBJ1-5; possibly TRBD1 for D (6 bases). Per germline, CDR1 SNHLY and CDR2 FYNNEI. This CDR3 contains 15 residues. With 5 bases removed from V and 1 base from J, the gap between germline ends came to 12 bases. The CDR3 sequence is CASSNREGSNQPQHF. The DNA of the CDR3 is TGTGCCAGCAGTAACAGGGAAGGGAGCAATCAGCCCCAGCATTTT. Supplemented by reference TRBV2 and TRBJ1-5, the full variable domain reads EPEVTQTPSHQVTQMGQEVILRCVPISNHLYFYWYRQILGQKVEFLVSFYNNEISEKSEIFDDQFSVERPDGSNFTLKIRSTKLEDSAMYFCASSNREGSNQPQHFGDGTRLSIL.

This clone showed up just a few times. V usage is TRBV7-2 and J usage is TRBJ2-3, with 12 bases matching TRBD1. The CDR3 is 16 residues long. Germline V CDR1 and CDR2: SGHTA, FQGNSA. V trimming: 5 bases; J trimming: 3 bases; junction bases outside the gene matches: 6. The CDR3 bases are TGTGCCAGCAGCCCGGGACAGGGGGCGGGAACAGATACGCAGTATTTT. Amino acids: CASSPGQGAGTDTQYF.

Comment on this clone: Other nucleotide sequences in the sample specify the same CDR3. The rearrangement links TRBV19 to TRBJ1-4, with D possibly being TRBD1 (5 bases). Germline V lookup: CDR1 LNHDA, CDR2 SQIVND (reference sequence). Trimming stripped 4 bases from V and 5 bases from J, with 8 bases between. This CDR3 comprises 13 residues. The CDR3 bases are TGTGCCAGTAGTACTGACAGAAATGAAAAACTGTTTTTT. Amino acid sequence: CASSTDRNEKLFF.

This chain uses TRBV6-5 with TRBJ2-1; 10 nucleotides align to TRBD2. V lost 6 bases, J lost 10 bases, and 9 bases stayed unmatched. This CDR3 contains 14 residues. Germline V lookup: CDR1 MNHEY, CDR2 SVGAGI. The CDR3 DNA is TGTGCCAGCAGCCGTCTAGCGGGGGTTGGGGAGCAGTTCTTC. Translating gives CASSRLAGVGEQFF.

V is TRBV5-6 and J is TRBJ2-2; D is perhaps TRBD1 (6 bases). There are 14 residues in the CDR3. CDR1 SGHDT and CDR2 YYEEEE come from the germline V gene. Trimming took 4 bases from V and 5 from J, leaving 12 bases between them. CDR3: CASSGTGKTGELFF. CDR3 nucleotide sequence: TGTGCCAGCAGCGGAACAGGGAAGACCGGGGAGCTGTTTTTT.

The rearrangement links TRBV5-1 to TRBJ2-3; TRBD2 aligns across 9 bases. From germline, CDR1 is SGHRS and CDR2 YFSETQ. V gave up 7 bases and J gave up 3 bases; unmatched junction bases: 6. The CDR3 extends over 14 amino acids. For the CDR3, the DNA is TGCGCCAGCGCGGGGCTAGCGGGGACAGATACGCAGTATTTT. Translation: CASAGLAGTDTQYF.

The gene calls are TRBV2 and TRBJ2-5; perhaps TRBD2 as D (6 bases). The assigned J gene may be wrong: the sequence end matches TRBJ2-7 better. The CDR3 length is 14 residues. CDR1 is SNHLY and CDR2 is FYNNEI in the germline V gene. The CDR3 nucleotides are TGTGCCAGCAGTCGTGAGGGGAGGTCCTACGAGCAGTACTTC. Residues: CASSREGRSYEQYF.

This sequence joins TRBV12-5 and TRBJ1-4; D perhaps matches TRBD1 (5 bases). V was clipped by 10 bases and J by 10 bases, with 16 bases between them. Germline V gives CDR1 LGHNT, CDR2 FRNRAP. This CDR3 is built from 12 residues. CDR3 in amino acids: CATERGVGKLFF. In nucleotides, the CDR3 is TGTGCTACTGAAAGGGGCGTGGGAAAACTGTTTTTT.

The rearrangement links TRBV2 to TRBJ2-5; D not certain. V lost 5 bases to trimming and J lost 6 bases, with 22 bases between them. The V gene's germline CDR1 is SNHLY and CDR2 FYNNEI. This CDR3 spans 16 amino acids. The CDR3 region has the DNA TGTGCCAGCAGTACTGAACTAAAAGCGTCATTGCAGACCCAGTACTTC. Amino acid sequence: CASSTELKASLQTQYF. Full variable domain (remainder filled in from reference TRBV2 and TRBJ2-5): EPEVTQTPSHQVTQMGQEVILRCVPISNHLYFYWYRQILGQKVEFLVSFYNNEISEKSEIFDDQFSVERPDGSNFTLKIRSTKLEDSAMYFCASSTELKASLQTQYFGPGTRLLVL.

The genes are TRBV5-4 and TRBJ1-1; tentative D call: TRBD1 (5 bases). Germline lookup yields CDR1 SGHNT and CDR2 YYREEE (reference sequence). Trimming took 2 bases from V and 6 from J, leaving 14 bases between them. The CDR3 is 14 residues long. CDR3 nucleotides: TGTGCCAGCAGCTTAAGAACCAGGGAGGCTGAAGCTTTCTTT. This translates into CASSLRTREAEAFF. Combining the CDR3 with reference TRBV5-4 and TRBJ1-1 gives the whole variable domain ETGVTQSPTHLIKTRGQQVTLRCSSQSGHNTVSWYQQALGQGPQFIFQYYREEENGRGNFPPRFSGLQFPNYSSELNVNALELDDSALYLCASSLRTREAEAFFGQGTRLTVV.

CDR3 protein: CASSERDRGRETQYF. The DNA of the CDR3 is TGCGCCAGCAGTGAGCGGGACAGGGGGCGAGAGACCCAGTACTTC. The chain links TRBV10-1 to TRBJ2-5; 12 bases are a match to TRBD1. In germline, CDR1 is WNHNN, CDR2 SYGVQD (reference sequence). There are 15 residues in the CDR3. With 2 bases clipped from V and 4 bases from J, the junction kept 2 bases outside the gene matches.

The CDR3 sequence is CASKNRDRDYNEQFF. CDR3 bases: TGTGCCAGCAAAAACCGGGACAGGGACTACAATGAGCAGTTCTTC. The gene calls are TRBV6-1 and TRBJ2-1, with 9 bases fitting TRBD1. V dropped 7 bases and J dropped 3; count of bases not matched to a gene: 7. The CDR3 has 15 amino acids. From germline, CDR1 is MNHNS and CDR2 SASEGT.

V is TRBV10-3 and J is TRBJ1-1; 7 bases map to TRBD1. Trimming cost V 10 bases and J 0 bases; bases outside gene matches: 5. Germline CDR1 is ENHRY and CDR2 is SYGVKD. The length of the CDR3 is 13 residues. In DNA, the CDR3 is TGTGCCACCCGACAGGGTATGAACACTGAAGCTTTCTTT. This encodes CATRQGMNTEAFF.

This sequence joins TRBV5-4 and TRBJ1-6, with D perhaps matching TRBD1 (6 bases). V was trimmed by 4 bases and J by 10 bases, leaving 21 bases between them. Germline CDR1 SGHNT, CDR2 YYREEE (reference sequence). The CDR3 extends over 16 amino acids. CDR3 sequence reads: CASSPGGGAGRSPLHF. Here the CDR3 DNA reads TGTGCCAGCAGCCCCGGAGGGGGGGCAGGAAGGTCACCCCTCCACTTT.

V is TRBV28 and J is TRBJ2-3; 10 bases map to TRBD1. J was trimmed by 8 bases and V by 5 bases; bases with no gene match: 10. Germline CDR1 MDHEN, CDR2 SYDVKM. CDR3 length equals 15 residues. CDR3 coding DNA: TGTGCCAGCAGTCCCGCGGACAGGGGGATCGGTACGCAGTATTTT. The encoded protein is CASSPADRGIGTQYF. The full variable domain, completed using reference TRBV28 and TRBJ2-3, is DVKVTQSSRYLVKRTGEKVFLECVQDMDHENMFWYRQDPGLGLRLIYFSYDVKMKEKGDIPEGYSVSREKKERFSLILESASTNQTSMYLCASSPADRGIGTQYFGPGTRLTVL.

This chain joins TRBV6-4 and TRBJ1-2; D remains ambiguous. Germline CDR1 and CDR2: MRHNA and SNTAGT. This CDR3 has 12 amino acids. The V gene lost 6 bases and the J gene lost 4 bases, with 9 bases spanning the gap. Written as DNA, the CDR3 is TGTGCCAGCAGGGGCCAGACCTATGGCTACACCTTC. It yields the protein CASRGQTYGYTF.

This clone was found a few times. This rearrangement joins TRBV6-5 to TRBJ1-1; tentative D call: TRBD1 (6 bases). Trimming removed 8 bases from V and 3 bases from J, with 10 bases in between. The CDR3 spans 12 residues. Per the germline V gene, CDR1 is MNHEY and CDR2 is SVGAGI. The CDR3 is CASGRGDTEAFF. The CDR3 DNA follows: TGTGCCAGCGGGAGGGGGGACACTGAAGCTTTCTTT.

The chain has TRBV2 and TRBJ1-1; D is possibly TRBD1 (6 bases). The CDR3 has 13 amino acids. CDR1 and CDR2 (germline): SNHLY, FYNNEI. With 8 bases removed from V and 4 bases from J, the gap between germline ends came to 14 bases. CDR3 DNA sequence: TGTGCCAGCCAATCCGACAGGAGCACTGAAGCTTTCTTT. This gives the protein CASQSDRSTEAFF.

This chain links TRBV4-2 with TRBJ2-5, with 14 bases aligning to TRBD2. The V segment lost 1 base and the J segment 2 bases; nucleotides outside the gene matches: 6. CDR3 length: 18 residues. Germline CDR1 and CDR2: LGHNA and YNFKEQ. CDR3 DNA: TGTGCCAGCAGCCAAGGGAGACTAGCGGGGGGGCATCAAGAGACCCAGTACTTC. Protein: CASSQGRLAGGHQETQYF.

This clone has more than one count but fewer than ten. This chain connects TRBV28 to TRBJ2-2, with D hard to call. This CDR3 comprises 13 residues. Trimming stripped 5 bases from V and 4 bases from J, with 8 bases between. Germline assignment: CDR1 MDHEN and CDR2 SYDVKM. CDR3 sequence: CASSRRGTGELFF. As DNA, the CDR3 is TGTGCCAGCAGTAGACGCGGCACCGGGGAGCTGTTTTTT.

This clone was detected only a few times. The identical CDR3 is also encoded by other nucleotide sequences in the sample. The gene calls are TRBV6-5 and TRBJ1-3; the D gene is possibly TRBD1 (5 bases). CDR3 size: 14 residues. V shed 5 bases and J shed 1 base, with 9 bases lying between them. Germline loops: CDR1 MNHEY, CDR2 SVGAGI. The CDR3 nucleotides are TGTGCCAGCAGTCCGGCAGGGTCTGGAAACACCATATATTTT. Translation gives CASSPAGSGNTIYF.

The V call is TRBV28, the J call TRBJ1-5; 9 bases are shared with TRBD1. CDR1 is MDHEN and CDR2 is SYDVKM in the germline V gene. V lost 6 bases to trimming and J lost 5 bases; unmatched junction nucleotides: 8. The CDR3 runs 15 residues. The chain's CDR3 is CASRPTGGGYQPQHF. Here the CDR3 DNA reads TGTGCCAGCAGACCTACAGGGGGCGGCTATCAGCCCCAGCATTTT.

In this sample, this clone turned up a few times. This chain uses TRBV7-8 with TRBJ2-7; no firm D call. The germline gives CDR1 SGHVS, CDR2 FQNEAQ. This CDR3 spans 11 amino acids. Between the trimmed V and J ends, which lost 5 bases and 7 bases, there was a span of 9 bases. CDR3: CASSPGLEQYF. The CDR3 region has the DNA TGTGCCAGCAGCCCCGGGTTGGAGCAGTACTTC. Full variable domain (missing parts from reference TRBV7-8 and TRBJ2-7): GAGVSQSPRYKVAKRGQDVALRCDPISGHVSLFWYQQALGQGPEFLTYFQNEAQLDKSGLPSDRFFAERPEGSVSTLKIQRTQQEDSAVYLCASSPGLEQYFGPGTRLTVT.